The clone carrying this TCR beta chain was recorded many times. Its antigen is not known. This sample is part of a study of blood T cells in healthy people across ages. As for the study in general: T cells yielded about one barcoded beta molecule per two cells through template switching. Study-level findings and limits: Long-lived donors carried more naive CD4+ cells and greater diversity than aged donors.

Combining a sample-barcoded 5' primer with a J-beta primer mix, a second PCR ran for about 7 to 11 cycles. Each CDR3 protein gets one entry after TCRdb re-called the 5' RACE reads with MiXCR. The top ten clones hold 18% of a sample with 1 million or so distinct CDR3 sequences, under 55% of them seen once. Sequencing was performed on blood. The sequence was collected from a woman in her fifties or sixties in good health.

The CDR3 coding sequence is TGTGCCAGCAGCTTAAGACAGGGGGCCGGCTCCTACGAGCAGTACTTC. This sequence encodes CASSLRQGAGSYEQYF. This chain connects TRBV11-2 to TRBJ2-7; 10 bases fit TRBD1. In germline, CDR1 is SGHAT, CDR2 FQNNGV. The trim removed 2 bases at V and 0 bases at J, leaving 4 bases unmatched. CDR3 length equals 16 residues.